This TCR beta chain derives from a study of radiotherapy plus CTLA-4 blockade in lung cancer. This CDR3 comprises 16 residues. Germline lookup yields CDR1 LNHDA and CDR2 SQIVND (reference sequence). Trimming took off 4 bases at V and 1 base at J, with 13 bases between the two ends. Of note for this clone: The antigen is not known.

Points from the study as a whole: With interferon-beta, early dynamics of blood T cell clones were reported to best predict response. Radiotherapy was combined with ipilimumab, and tumor-derived TCR clones then expanded in blood.

Only in-frame clones appear in the TCRdb table, and some are missing; sequencing was by immunoSEQ multiplex PCR. The sample holds over 60,000 clones, roughly 91% seen once. This sequence originates from a human donor with non-small cell lung cancer that progressed on radiotherapy plus ipilimumab. The chain employs TRBV19 and TRBJ2-2, with D unclear. The starting material was peripheral blood, obtained from a patient treated with radiotherapy plus ipilimumab. Here the CDR3 reads CASSKFLAQNTGELFF. The DNA of the CDR3 is TGTGCCAGTAGTAAATTTCTGGCACAGAACACCGGGGAGCTGTTTTTT.